This TCR beta chain is drawn from a study of blood T cell repertoires in COVID-19. Study-wide background: Samples of COVID-19 (acute and convalescent) were obtained from the United States, Italy and Spain. Nucleic acid was either cDNA or gDNA, and it came from T cells, B-cell-depleted T cells, or PBMCs.

Germline V gene data show CDR1 as SQVTM and CDR2 as ANQGSEA. The V segment lost 6 bases and the J segment 8 bases; nucleotides outside the gene matches: 12. The CDR3 runs to 15 residues. The authors' processing: Amplification of reference gene primers provided the estimated nucleated cell counts. TCRdb's copy holds only in-frame clones and misses some; the assay was immunoSEQ multiplex PCR. Clonal size and the V and J genes are those of that table, whereas D and trimming came from the DNA. The sample yields some 250,000 clones, around 87% seen once. This receptor was taken from a woman between 55 and 75 years old with COVID-19, enrolled during active disease. The specimen was peripheral blood. V is TRBV29-1 and J is TRBJ2-2; 10 nucleotides align to TRBD2. The DNA of the CDR3 is TGCAGCGTCGTTCAAGCGGGAGGGCCTGGGGGGGAGCTGTTTTTT. It encodes CSVVQAGGPGGELFF.